These T cell receptor beta chains were read from a single sample in a study of PD-1 blockade in classical Hodgkin lymphoma. TCRdb keeps only in-frame clones here, not all; method: immunoSEQ multiplex PCR. The sample includes about 58,000 clones, 75% to 95% of them seen just once. This specimen consisted of peripheral blood mononuclear cells (PBMCs), obtained before the second cycle of nivolumab. Receptors were obtained from a human donor with classical Hodgkin lymphoma. The CDR3 runs from the conserved cysteine through the conserved F or W. Fields, in order: J gene, clone size, V gene, CDR3 protein. Part of the rows lack a size; the others show once, few, many or a class for expanded clones.

. . TRBV2 CASWVLYEQYF
TRBJ1-6 . TRBV18 CASSPIQGGDSPLHF
TRBJ2-1 . TRBV27 CASSLSSGGAYNEQFF
TRBJ2-3 . TRBV6-1 CASSELGGTAQDTQYF
TRBJ2-3 . TRBV6-6 CASSPHYGSTDTQYF
TRBJ2-3 . TRBV5-5 CASSDWEGGTDTQYF
TRBJ2-2 . TRBV12-5 CASGTGLAGNTGELFF
TRBJ2-5 . TRBV9 CASSIAGTGETQYF
TRBJ2-1 . TRBV7-9 CASSFGSLGDYNEQFF
TRBJ2-1 . TRBV19 CASVLPGPNNEQFF
TRBJ1-5 . TRBV2 CASSGEDTRSYSNQPQHF
TRBJ2-2 . TRBV15 CATSAGLALTGELFF
TRBJ2-7 . TRBV21-1 CASSKRRAGDPRGHEQYF
TRBJ2-7 . TRBV5-1 CASSVGASTGALVEQYF
TRBJ2-7 . TRBV5-1 CASSTLQLPGGYEQYF
TRBJ2-3 . TRBV7-3 CASSFPYDTQYF
TRBJ1-5 . TRBV7-9 CASSLGDRGFRECQPQHF
TRBJ2-1 once TRBV7-2 CASSLAIPADEQFF
TRBJ2-5 . TRBV9 CASSMREAQETQYF
TRBJ2-1 . TRBV7-9 CASSFVGDNEQFF
TRBJ2-3 . TRBV19 CASSADRQGAHTDTQYF
TRBJ1-5 . TRBV9 CASSVGQGSRQPQHF
TRBJ2-1 . TRBV6-1 CASRDTYYNEQFF
TRBJ2-1 . TRBV21-1 CASSNRGRFIGEFF
TRBJ1-4 . TRBV6-1 CASSEEGGGGHEKLFF
TRBJ1-4 . TRBV7-9 CASSLGAGQAEKLFF
TRBJ2-7 . TRBV5-1 CANSDPWSGGHEQYF